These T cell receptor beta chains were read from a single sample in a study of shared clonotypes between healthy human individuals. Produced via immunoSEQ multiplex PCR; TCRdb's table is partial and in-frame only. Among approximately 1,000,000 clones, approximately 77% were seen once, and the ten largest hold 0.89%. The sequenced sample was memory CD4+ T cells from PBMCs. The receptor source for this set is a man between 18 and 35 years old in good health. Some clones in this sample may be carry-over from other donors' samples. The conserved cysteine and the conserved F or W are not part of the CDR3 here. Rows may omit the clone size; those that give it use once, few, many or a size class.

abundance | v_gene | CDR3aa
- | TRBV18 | ASSLSPGGLF
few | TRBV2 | ASSDRGQVNQPQH
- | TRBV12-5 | ASGFLRGLNIQY
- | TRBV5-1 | ASSLSSNGAAYEQY
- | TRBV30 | AWSVTS
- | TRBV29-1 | SVEVGGNYNEQF
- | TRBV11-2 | ASRSLAAISDTQY
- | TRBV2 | ASRGPERSGANVLT
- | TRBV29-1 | SADGQSGTGELF
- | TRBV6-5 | ASSKGQGYEQF
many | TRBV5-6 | ASSIGPAPDTQY
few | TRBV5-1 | ASSLDRPTYNEQF
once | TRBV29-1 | SAHDRVRTDTQY
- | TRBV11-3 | ASSQGLAGNNEQF
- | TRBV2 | ASSGGPSGNTIY
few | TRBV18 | ASSLGVWDTEAF
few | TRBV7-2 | ASSAGSNQPQH
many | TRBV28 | ASSLYHSRTGGREKLF
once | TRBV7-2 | ASSLRLAEREQF